The sequence of this T cell receptor (beta chain) was determined in a study of metastatic and nonmetastatic thyroid tumors. Study-wide context: A comparison of repertoires was made across blood and tumor or nodule tissue from malignant and benign thyroid patients.

Among the patients, none had received any treatment before thyroid surgery. This clone is classed as medium-sized. The antigen remains undetermined. Authors' methods: Researchers built a distant-metastasis classifier for papillary thyroid cancer that drew on CDR3 differences across clinicopathological groups. TCRdb re-clonotyped the PCR reads through MiXCR. These V and J calls derive from TCRdb rather than the authors' analysis. The table has approximately 37,000 clones, roughly 22% seen once; the top ten hold 2.5% to 3.5%. Findings and limits, study-wide: Benign nodules reportedly had significantly lower TCR beta diversity than malignant thyroid tumors in blood and tumor.

The V gene lost 1 base and the J gene lost 0 bases, with 7 bases spanning the gap. Germline CDR1 reads LNHDA; CDR2 reads SQIVND (reference sequence). The CDR3 has 14 amino acids. Material for sequencing was tumor tissue. The receptor was derived from a male donor with papillary thyroid cancer or a benign thyroid nodule (not recorded which). Some clones in this sample may be carry-over from other donors' samples. The gene calls are TRBV19 and TRBJ2-7; no firm D call. CDR3 loop: CASSIGVSSYEQYF. The CDR3 DNA reads TGTGCCAGTAGTATAGGCGTCAGCTCCTACGAGCAGTACTTC.